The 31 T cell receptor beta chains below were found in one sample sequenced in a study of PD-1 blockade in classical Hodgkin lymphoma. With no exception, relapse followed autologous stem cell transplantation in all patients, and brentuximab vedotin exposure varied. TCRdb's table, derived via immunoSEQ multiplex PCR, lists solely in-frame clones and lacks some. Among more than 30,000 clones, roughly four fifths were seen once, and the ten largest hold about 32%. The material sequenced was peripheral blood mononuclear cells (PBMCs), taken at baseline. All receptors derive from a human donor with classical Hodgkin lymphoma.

The CDR3 here is CASSPSSGTGAQETQYF. In nucleotides, the CDR3 is TGTGCCAGCTCACCCTCTTCCGGGACAGGGGCCCAAGAGACCCAGTACTTC. The rearrangement joins TRBV18 to TRBJ2-5; 10 bases map to TRBD1. This CDR3 region has 17 residues. CDR1 is KGHSH and CDR2 is LQKENI in the germline V gene. V shed 3 bases, J shed 1 base, and the junction held 8 bases outside the gene matches.

DNA for the CDR3: TGTGCCAGTAGTACCCCGGGACGAAATGGCTACACCTTC. Protein: CASSTPGRNGYTF. The chain has TRBV19 and TRBJ1-2; D may be TRBD1 (5 bases). Germline-derived CDR1 and CDR2 are LNHDA and SQIVND (reference sequence). There are 13 residues in the CDR3. The germline V and J ends were trimmed by 4 bases and 6 bases, with 12 bases remaining between them. The full variable domain, completed using reference TRBV19 and TRBJ1-2, is DGGITQSPKYLFRKEGQNVTLSCEQNLNHDAMYWYRQDPGQGLRLIYYSQIVNDFQKGDIAEGYSVSREKKESFPLTVTSAQKNPTAFYLCASSTPGRNGYTFGSGTRLTVV.

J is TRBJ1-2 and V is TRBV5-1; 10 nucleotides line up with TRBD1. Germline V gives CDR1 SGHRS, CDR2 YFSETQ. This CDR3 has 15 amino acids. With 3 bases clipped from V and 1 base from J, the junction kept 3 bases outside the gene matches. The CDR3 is CASSWGQGINYGYTF. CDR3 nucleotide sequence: TGCGCCAGCAGCTGGGGACAGGGGATTAACTATGGCTACACCTTC.

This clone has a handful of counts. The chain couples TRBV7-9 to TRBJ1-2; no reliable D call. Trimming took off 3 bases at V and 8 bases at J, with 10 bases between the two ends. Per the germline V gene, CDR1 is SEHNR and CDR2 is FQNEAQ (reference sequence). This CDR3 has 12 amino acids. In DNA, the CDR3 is TGTGCCAGCAGCTTCGCGTGGGGAGGCTACACCTTC. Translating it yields CASSFAWGGYTF.

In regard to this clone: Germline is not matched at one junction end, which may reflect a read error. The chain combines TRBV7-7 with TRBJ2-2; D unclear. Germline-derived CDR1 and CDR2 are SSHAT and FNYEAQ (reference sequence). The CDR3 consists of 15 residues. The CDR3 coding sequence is TGTGCTAGCAGCTTAGAGCAGAAATCGACCGGGGAGCTGTTTTTT. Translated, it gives CASSLEQKSTGELFF.

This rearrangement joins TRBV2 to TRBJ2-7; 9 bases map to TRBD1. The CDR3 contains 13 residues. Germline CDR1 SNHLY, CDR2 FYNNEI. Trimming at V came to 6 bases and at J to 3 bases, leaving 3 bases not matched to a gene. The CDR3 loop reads CASRTGGFYEQYF. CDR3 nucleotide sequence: TGTGCCAGCAGGACAGGGGGTTTCTACGAGCAGTACTTC. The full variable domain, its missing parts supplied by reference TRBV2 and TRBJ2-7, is EPEVTQTPSHQVTQMGQEVILRCVPISNHLYFYWYRQILGQKVEFLVSFYNNEISEKSEIFDDQFSVERPDGSNFTLKIRSTKLEDSAMYFCASRTGGFYEQYFGPGTRLTVT.

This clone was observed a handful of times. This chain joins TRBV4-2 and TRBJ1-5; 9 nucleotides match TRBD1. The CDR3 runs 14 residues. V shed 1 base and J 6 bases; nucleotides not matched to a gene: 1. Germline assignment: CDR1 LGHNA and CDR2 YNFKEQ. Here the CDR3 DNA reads TGTGCCAGCAGCCAAGCGACAGGGGGTCAGCCCCAGCATTTT. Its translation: CASSQATGGQPQHF.

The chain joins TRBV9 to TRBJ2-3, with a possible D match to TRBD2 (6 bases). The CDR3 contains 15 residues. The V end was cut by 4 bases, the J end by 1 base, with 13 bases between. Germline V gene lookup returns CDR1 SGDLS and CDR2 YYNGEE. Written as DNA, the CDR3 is TGTGCCAGCAGCTTTTGGGGGGACCGCACAGATACGCAGTATTTT. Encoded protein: CASSFWGDRTDTQYF. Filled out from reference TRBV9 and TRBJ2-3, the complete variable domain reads DSGVTQTPKHLITATGQRVTLRCSPRSGDLSVYWYQQSLDQGLQFLIQYYNGEERAKGNILERFSAQQFPDLHSELNLSSLELGDSALYFCASSFWGDRTDTQYFGPGTRLTVL.

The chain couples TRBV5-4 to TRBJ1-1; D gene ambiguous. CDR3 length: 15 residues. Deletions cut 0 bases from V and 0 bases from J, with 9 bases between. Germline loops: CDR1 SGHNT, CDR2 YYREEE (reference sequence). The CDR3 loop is CASSLATAMNTEAFF. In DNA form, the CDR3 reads TGTGCCAGCAGCTTGGCGACTGCAATGAACACTGAAGCTTTCTTT.

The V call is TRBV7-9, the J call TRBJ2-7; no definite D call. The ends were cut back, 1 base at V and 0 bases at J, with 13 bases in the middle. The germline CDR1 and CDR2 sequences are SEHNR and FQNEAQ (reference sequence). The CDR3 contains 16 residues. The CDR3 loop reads CASSLGVWQDSYEQYF. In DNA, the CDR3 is TGTGCCAGCAGCTTAGGAGTTTGGCAGGACTCCTACGAGCAGTACTTC. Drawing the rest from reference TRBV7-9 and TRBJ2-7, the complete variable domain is DTGVSQNPRHKITKRGQNVTFRCDPISEHNRLYWYRQTLGQGPEFLTYFQNEAQLEKSRLLSDRFSAERPKGSFSTLEIQRTEQGDSAMYLCASSLGVWQDSYEQYFGPGTRLTVT.

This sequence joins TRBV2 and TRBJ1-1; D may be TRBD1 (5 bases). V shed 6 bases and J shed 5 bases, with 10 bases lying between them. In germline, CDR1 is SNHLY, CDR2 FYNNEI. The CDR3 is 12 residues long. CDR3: CASRGVRTEAFF. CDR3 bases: TGTGCCAGCAGGGGGGTAAGAACTGAAGCTTTCTTT. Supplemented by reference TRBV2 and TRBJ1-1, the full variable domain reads EPEVTQTPSHQVTQMGQEVILRCVPISNHLYFYWYRQILGQKVEFLVSFYNNEISEKSEIFDDQFSVERPDGSNFTLKIRSTKLEDSAMYFCASRGVRTEAFFGQGTRLTVV.

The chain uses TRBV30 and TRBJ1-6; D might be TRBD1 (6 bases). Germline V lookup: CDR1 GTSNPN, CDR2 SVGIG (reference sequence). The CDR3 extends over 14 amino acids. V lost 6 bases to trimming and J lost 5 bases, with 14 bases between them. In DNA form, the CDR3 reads TGTGCCTGTTTCCCGGGACATCATAATTCACCCCTCCACTTT. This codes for CACFPGHHNSPLHF. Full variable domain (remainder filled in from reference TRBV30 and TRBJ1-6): SQTIHQWPATLVQPVGSPLSLECTVEGTSNPNLYWYRQAAGRGLQLLFYSVGIGQISSEVPQNLSASRPQDRQFILSSKKLLLSDSGFYLCACFPGHHNSPLHFGNGTRLTVT.

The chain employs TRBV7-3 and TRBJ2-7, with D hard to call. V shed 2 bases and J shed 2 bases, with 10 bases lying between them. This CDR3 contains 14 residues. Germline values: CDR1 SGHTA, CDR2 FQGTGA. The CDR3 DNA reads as TGTGCCAGCAGCTTAGGCGTAGGTCCCTACGAGCAGTACTTC. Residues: CASSLGVGPYEQYF.

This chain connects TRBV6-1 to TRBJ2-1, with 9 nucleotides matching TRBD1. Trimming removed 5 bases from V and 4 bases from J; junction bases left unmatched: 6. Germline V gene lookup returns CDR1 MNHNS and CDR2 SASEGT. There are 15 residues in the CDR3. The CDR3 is CASSIVGQGYNEQFF. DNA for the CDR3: TGTGCCAGCAGTATCGTCGGACAGGGGTACAATGAGCAGTTCTTC.

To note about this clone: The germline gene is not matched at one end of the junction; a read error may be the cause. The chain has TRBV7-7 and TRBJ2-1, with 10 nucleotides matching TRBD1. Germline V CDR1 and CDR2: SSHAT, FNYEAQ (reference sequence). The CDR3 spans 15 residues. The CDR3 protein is CASSSGTGVYNEQFF. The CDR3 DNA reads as TGTGCTAGCAGTTCCGGGACAGGGGTATACAATGAGCAGTTCTTC. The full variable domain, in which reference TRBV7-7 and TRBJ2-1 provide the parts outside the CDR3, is GAGVSQSPRYKVTKRGQDVTLRCDPISSHATLYWYQQALGQGPEFLTYFNYEAQPDKSGLPSDRFSAERPEGSISTLTIQRTEQRDSAMYRCASSSGTGVYNEQFFGPGTRLTVL.

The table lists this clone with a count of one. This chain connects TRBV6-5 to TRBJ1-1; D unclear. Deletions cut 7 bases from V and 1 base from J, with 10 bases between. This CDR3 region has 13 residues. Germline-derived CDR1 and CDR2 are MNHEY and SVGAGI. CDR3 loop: CASNGFQNTEAFF. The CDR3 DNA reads TGTGCCAGCAACGGTTTTCAGAACACTGAAGCTTTCTTT.

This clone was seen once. The CDR3 loop reads CASSLSDNTDTQYF. CDR3 bases: TGTGCCAGCAGCTTATCCGACAACACAGATACGCAGTATTTT. The genes are TRBV7-3 and TRBJ2-3; D gene unclear. Trimming cost V 2 bases and J 2 bases, with 8 bases left between them. CDR1 and CDR2 from the germline V gene are SGHTA and FQGTGA. This CDR3 is built from 14 residues. Together with reference TRBV7-3 and TRBJ2-3, the CDR3 gives the full variable domain: GAGVSQTPSNKVTEKGKYVELRCDPISGHTALYWYRQSLGQGPEFLIYFQGTGAADDSGLPNDRFFAVRPEGSVSTLKIQRTERGDSAVYLCASSLSDNTDTQYFGPGTRLTVL.

The CDR3 protein is CASGGIDGNTIYF. The CDR3 bases are TGTGCCAGCGGGGGTATTGATGGAAACACCATATATTTT. This chain links TRBV2 with TRBJ1-3, with D possibly being TRBD1 (5 bases). The CDR3 is 13 residues long. Germline values: CDR1 SNHLY, CDR2 FYNNEI. The V end was cut by 8 bases, the J end by 3 bases, with 11 bases between. The variable domain in full, completed from reference TRBV2 and TRBJ1-3, reads EPEVTQTPSHQVTQMGQEVILRCVPISNHLYFYWYRQILGQKVEFLVSFYNNEISEKSEIFDDQFSVERPDGSNFTLKIRSTKLEDSAMYFCASGGIDGNTIYFGEGSWLTVV.

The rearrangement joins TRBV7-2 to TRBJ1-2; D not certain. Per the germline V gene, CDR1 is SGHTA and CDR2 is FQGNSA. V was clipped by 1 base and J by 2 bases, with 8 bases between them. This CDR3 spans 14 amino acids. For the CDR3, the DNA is TGTGCCAGCAGCTTAGAGGCCTACAACTATGGCTACACCTTC. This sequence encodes CASSLEAYNYGYTF.

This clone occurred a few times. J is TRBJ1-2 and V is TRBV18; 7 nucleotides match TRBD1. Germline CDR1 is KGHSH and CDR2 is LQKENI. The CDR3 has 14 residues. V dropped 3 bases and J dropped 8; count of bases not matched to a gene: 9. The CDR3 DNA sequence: TGTGCCAGCTCACCCGTAGACAGGGAAGCCGGCTACACCTTC. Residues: CASSPVDREAGYTF.

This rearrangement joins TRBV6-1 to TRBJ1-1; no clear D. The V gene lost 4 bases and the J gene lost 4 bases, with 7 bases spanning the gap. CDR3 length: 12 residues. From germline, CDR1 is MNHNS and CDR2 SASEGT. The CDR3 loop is CASSVLGTEAFF. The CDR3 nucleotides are TGTGCCAGCAGTGTGTTGGGCACTGAAGCTTTCTTT.

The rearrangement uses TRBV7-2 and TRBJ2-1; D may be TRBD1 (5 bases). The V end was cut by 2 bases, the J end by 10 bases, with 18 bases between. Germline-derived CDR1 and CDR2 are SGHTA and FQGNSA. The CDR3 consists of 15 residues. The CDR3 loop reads CASSLFTGPVGEQFF. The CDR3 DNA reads TGTGCCAGCAGCTTATTCACAGGCCCCGTCGGGGAGCAGTTCTTC.

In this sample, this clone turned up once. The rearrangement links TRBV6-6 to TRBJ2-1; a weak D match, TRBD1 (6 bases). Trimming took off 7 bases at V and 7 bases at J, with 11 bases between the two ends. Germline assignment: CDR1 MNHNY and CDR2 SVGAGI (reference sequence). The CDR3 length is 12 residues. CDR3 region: CASNLQGNEQFF. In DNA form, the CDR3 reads TGTGCCAGCAACCTCCAGGGGAATGAGCAGTTCTTC.

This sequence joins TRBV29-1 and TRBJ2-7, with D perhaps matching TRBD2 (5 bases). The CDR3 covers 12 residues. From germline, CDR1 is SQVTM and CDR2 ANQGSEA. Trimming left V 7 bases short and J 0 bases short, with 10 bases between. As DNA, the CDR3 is TGCAGCGGAGGGCCGAGCTCCTACGAGCAGTACTTC. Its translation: CSGGPSSYEQYF.

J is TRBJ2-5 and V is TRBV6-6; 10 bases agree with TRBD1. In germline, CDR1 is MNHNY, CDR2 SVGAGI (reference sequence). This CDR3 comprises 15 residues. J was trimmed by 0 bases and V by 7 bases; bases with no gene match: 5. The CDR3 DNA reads TGTGCCAGCAATTCGGGACAGGGGTACCAAGAGACCCAGTACTTC. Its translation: CASNSGQGYQETQYF.

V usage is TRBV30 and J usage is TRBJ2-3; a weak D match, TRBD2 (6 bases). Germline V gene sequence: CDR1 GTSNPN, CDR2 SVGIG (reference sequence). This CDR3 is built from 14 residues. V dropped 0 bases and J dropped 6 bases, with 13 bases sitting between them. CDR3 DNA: TGTGCCTGGAGTGTAGATACTAGCCCTGATACGCAGTATTTT. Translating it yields CAWSVDTSPDTQYF.

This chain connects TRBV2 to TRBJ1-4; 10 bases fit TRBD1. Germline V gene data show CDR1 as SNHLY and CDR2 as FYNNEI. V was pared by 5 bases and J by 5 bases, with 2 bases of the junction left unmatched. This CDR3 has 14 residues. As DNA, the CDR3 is TGTGCCAGCAGTTGGGGACAGGGGAATGAAAAACTGTTTTTT. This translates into CASSWGQGNEKLFF.

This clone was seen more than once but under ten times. CDR3 sequence: CASSHPDRGTEAFF. Here the CDR3 DNA reads TGTGCCAGCAGCCACCCGGACAGGGGCACTGAAGCTTTCTTT. The chain joins TRBV4-2 to TRBJ1-1; TRBD1 matches 9 bases. Unmatched junction bases numbered 3, after V lost 3 bases and J lost 4 bases. In germline, CDR1 is LGHNA, CDR2 YNFKEQ. The CDR3 runs to 14 residues.

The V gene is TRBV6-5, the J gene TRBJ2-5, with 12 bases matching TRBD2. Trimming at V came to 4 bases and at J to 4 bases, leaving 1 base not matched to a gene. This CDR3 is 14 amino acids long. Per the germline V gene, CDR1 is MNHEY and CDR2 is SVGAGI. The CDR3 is CASSSTSGGETQYF. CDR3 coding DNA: TGTGCCAGCAGTTCGACTAGCGGGGGAGAGACCCAGTACTTC.

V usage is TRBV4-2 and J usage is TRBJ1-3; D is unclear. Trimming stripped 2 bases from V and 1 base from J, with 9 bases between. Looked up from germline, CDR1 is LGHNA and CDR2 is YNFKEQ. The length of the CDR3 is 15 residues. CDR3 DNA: TGTGCCAGCAGCCAACTGGCGGCTTCTGGAAACACCATATATTTT. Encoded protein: CASSQLAASGNTIYF.

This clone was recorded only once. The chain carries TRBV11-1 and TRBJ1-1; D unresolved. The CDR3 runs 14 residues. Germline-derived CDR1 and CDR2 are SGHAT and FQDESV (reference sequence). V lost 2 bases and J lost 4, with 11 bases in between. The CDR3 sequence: CASSLSGRSTEAFF. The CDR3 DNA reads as TGTGCCAGCAGCTTAAGTGGGAGAAGCACTGAAGCTTTCTTT.